The TCR beta chain described here comes from a study of T cell responses to AZD1222 COVID-19 vaccine. The study's findings and limits: Along spike, vaccine-associated CD4 TCRs were found throughout, with dominance at 160-218 and 743-854. Of the AZD1222 recipients, only 5 or 6 were seropositive at baseline.

As to this clone: Its antigen is unknown.

Libraries were prepared by immunoSEQ multiplex PCR; TCRdb keeps only in-frame clonotypes and omits some of them. The sample lists under 140,000 clones, roughly nine tenths occurring once. This CDR3 is 13 amino acids long. Germline V gene data show CDR1 as LNHDA and CDR2 as SQIVND (reference sequence). Trimming left V 8 bases short and J 4 bases short, with 14 bases between. V gene TRBV19 combines with J gene TRBJ1-2, with D hard to call. Sequencing used peripheral blood, obtained on day 0 of AZD1222 vaccination. This clonotype was sampled from an adult in good health. In DNA, the CDR3 is TGTGCCAGTCGATTCGAGGGTATCTATGGCTACACCTTC. Protein: CASRFEGIYGYTF.